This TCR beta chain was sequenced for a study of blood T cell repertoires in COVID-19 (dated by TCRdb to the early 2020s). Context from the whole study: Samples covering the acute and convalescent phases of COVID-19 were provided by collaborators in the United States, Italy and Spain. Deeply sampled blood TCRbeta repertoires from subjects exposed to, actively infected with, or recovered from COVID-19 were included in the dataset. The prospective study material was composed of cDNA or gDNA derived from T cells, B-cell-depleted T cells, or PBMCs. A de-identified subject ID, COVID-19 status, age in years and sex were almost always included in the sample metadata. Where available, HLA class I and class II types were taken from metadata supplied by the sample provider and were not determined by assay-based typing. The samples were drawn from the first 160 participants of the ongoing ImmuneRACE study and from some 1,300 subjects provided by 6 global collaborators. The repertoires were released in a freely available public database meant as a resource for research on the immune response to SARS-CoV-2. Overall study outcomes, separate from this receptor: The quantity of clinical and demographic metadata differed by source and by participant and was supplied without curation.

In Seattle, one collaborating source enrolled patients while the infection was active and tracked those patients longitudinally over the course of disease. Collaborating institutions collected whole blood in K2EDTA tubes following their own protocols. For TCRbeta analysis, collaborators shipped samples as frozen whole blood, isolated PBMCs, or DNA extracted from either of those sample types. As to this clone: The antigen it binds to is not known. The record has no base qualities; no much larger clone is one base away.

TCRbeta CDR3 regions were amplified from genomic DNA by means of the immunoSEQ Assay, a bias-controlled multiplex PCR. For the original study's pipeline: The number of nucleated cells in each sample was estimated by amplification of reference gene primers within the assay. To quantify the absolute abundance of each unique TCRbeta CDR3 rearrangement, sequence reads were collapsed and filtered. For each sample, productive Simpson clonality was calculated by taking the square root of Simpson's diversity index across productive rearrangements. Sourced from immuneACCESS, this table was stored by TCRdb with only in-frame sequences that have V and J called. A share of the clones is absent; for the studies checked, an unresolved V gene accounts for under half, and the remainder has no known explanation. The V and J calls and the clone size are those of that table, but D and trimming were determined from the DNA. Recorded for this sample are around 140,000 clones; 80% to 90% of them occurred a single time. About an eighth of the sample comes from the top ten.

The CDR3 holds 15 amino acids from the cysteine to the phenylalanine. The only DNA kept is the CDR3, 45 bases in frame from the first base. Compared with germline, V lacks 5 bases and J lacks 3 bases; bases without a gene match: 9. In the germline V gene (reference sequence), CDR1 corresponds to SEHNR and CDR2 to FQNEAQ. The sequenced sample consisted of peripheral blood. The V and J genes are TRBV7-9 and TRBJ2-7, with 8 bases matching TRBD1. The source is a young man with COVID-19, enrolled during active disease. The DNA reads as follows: TGTGCCAGCAGCCTCAGACAGGGGACCCTCTACGAGCAGTACTTC. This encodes CASSLRQGTLYEQYF.